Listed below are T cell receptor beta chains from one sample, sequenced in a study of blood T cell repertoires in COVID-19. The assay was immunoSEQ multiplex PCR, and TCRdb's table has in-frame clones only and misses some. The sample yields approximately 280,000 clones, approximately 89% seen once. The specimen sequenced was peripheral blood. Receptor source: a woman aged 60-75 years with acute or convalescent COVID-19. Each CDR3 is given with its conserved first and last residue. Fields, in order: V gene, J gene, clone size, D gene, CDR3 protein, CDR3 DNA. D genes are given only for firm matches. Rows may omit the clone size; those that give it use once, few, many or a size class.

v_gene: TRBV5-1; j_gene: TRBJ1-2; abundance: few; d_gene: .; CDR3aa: CASSLEQIYGYTF; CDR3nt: TGCGCCAGCAGCTTGGAACAGATCTATGGCTACACCTTC
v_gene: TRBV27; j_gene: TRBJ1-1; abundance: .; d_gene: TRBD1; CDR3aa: CASSFLTGVRNTEAFF; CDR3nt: TGTGCCAGCAGTTTCCTAACAGGGGTGAGGAACACTGAAGCTTTCTTT
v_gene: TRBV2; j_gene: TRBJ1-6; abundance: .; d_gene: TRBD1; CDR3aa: CASSRDRGVDNSPLHF; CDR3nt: TGTGCCAGCAGCCGGGACAGGGGGGTTGATAATTCACCCCTCCACTTT
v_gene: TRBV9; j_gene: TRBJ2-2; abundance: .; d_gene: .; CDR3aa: CASSARLVNTGELFF; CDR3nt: TGTGCCAGCAGCGCCCGACTAGTGAACACCGGGGAGCTGTTTTTT
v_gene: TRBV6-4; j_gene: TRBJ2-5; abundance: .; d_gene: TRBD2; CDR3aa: CASSDSPSGRETQYF; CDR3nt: TGTGCCAGCAGTGACTCTCCTAGCGGGAGGGAGACCCAGTACTTC
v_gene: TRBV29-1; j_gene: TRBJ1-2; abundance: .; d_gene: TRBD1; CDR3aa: CSVIPQGSLSGYTF; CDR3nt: TGCAGCGTTATACCACAGGGGTCGTTGAGTGGCTACACCTTC
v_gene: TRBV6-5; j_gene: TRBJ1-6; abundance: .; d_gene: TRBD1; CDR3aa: CASSLTGTNSPLHF; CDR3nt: TGTGCCAGCAGTTTGACAGGGACCAATTCACCCCTCCACTTT
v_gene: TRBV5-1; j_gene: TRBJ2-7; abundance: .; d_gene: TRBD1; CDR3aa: CASSVGDSFYEQYF; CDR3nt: TGCGCCAGCAGCGTGGGGGACAGTTTCTACGAGCAGTACTTC
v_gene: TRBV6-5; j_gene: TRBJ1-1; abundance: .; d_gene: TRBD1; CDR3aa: CASSYSPGQGARAFF; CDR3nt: TGTGCCAGCAGTTACTCGCCGGGACAGGGGGCACGGGCTTTCTTT
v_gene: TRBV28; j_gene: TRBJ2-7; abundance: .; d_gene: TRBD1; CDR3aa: CASEGTGGYEQYF; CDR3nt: TGTGCCAGCGAAGGGACAGGGGGCTACGAGCAGTACTTC
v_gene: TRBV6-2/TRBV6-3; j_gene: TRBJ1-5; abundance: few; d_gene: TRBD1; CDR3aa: CASSLGQVNQPQHF; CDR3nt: TGTGCCAGCAGTCTCGGACAGGTCAATCAGCCCCAGCATTTT
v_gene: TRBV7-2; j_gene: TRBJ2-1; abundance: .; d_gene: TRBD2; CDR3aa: CASTSEGLAGGPYNEQFF; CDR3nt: TGTGCCAGCACCTCAGAGGGACTAGCGGGGGGGCCCTACAATGAGCAGTTCTTC
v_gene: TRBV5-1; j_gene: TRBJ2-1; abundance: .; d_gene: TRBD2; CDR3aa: CASSASGGTRNEQFF; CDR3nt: TGCGCCAGCAGCGCGAGCGGGGGGACTCGCAATGAGCAGTTCTTC
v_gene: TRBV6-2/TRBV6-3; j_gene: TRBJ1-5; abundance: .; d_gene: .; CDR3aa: CASSAGTSYSNQPQHF; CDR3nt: TGTGCCAGCAGTGCCGGGACATCTTATAGCAATCAGCCCCAGCATTTT
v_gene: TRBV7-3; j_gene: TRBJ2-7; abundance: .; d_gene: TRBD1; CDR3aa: CASSPDRGSGYEQYF; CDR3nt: TGTGCCAGCAGCCCAGACAGGGGGTCCGGATACGAGCAGTACTTC
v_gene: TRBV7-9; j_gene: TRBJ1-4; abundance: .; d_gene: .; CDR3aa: CASSPTGIETNEKLFF; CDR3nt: TGTGCCAGCAGCCCAACAGGGATTGAGACTAATGAAAAACTGTTTTTT
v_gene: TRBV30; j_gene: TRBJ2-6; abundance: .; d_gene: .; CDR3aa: CAWIGGSGANVLTF; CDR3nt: TGTGCCTGGATAGGGGGTTCTGGGGCCAACGTCCTGACTTTC
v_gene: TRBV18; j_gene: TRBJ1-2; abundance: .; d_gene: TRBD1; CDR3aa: CASSTGTEINYGYTF; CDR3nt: TGTGCCAGCTCTACCGGGACAGAAATTAACTATGGCTACACCTTC
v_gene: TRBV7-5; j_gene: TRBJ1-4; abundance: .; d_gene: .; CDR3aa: CARKGRASTNEKLFF; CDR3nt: TGTGCCAGAAAGGGCAGGGCCTCAACTAATGAAAAACTGTTTTTT
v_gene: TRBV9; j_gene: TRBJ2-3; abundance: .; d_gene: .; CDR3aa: CASSHEAAGSTDTQYF; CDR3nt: TGTGCCAGCAGCCATGAAGCCGCGGGGAGCACAGATACGCAGTATTTT
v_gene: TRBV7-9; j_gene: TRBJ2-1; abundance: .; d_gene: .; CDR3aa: CASSPFDQGSNEQFF; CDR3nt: TGTGCCAGCAGCCCTTTTGACCAGGGGAGCAATGAGCAGTTCTTC
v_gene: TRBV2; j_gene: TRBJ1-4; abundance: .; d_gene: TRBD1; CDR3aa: CASRGQVNEKLFF; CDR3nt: TGTGCCAGCAGAGGACAGGTTAATGAAAAACTGTTTTTT
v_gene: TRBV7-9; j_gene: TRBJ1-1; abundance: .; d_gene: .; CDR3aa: CASSLRTENTEAFF; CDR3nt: TGTGCCAGCAGTTTACGGACAGAGAACACTGAAGCTTTCTTT
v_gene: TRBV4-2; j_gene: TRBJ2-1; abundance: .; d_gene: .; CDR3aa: CASSQDLLYGEQFF; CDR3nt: TGTGCCAGCAGCCAAGATCTTTTGTACGGTGAGCAGTTCTTC
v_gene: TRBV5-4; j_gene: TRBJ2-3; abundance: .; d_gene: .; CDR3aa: CASSLGGYGDTQYF; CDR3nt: TGTGCCAGCAGCTTGGGGGGCTATGGAGATACGCAGTATTTT
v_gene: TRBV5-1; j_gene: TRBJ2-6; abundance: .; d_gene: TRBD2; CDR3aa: CASSREVLPGANVLTF; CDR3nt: TGCGCCAGCAGCCGGGAGGTTCTCCCTGGGGCCAACGTCCTGACTTTC